This T cell receptor (beta chain) was obtained from a study of cytomegalovirus exposure and HLA in healthy donors. CDR1 SGHRS and CDR2 YFSETQ come from the germline V gene. The V and J ends lost 4 bases and 4 bases, in that order; junction bases with no gene match: 5. This CDR3 has 14 amino acids. Primers included in the PCR were 60 Vbeta and 13 Jbeta primers. Produced via immunoSEQ multiplex PCR; TCRdb's table is partial and in-frame only. This table holds some 100,000 clones, 75% found once. This chain uses TRBV5-1 with TRBJ1-1, with 9 bases matching TRBD1. Sequencing input: PBMCs. The receptor was isolated from a woman aged 18-29 years in good health and CMV-seropositive. The CDR3 DNA follows: TGCGCCAGCAGCCCGGGACAGGGACTCACTGAAGCTTTCTTT. This encodes CASSPGQGLTEAFF. Supplemented by reference TRBV5-1 and TRBJ1-1, the full variable domain reads KAGVTQTPRYLIKTRGQQVTLSCSPISGHRSVSWYQQTPGQGLQFLFEYFSETQRNKGNFPGRFSGRQFSNSRSEMNVSTLELGDSALYLCASSPGQGLTEAFFGQGTRLTVV.